The source of this T cell receptor beta chain is a study of T cells in localized non-small cell lung cancer. Clones were read by immunoSEQ multiplex PCR, and TCRdb kept only the in-frame ones, dropping some. Counted here are 75,000 to 95,000 clones, approximately 86% occurring once; the ten biggest clones make up about 16%. The germline V and J ends were trimmed by 0 bases and 8 bases, with 11 bases remaining between them. This CDR3 has 15 amino acids. The germline gives CDR1 SGHVS, CDR2 FNYEAQ. The sample here was peripheral blood, taken before any cancer treatment. The TCR originated in a man aged 35 to 69 with stage I squamous cell lung carcinoma. This sequence joins TRBV7-6 and TRBJ1-6, with D unresolved. CDR3 residues: CASSLANSGDSPLHF. Here the CDR3 DNA reads TGTGCCAGCAGCTTAGCGAACAGTGGGGATTCACCCCTCCACTTT.